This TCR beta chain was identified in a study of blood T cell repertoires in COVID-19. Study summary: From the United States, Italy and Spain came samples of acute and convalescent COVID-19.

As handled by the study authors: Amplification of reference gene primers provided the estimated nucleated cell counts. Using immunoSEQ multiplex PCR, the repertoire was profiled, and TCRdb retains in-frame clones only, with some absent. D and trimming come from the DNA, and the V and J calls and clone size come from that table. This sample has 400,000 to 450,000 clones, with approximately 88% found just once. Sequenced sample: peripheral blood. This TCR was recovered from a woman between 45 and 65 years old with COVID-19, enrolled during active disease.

CDR3 sequence: CASSQVWSPQPNEQFF. CDR3 in DNA: TGTGCCAGCAGCCAAGTATGGTCCCCACAGCCCAATGAGCAGTTCTTC. The chain has TRBV3-1 (or the pseudogene TRBV3-2) and TRBJ2-1, with D hard to call. Trimming cost V 1 base and J 6 bases, with 16 bases left between them. CDR1 is LGHDT and CDR2 is YNNKEL in the germline V gene (reference sequence). This CDR3 has 16 residues.